The 17 T cell receptor beta chains presented below share a single source sample, sequenced in a study of cytomegalovirus exposure and HLA in healthy donors. The table came from immunoSEQ multiplex PCR; TCRdb's copy has only in-frame clones and leaves some out. The repertoire has more than 250,000 clones, around 90% of them found once; the top ten carry approximately 1.1%. Sequences were obtained from PBMCs. The receptors stem from a young woman in good health and CMV-seropositive.

V usage is TRBV2 and J usage is TRBJ2-7; a possible D gene is TRBD1 (6 bases). With 7 bases removed from V and 3 bases from J, the gap between germline ends came to 16 bases. The CDR3 has 14 amino acids. Per germline, CDR1 SNHLY and CDR2 FYNNEI. CDR3 sequence (DNA): TGTGCCAGCAAGTACACAACAGGGAACTACGAGCAGTACTTC. Amino acid sequence: CASKYTTGNYEQYF.

This chain links TRBV5-1 with TRBJ1-2, with TRBD1 identical over 12 bases. The ends lost 7 bases at V and 11 bases at J; junction bases unmatched: 9. The CDR3 runs 13 residues. Germline V gives CDR1 SGHRS, CDR2 YFSETQ. For the CDR3, the DNA is TGCGCCAGCCATCCGGGACAGGGGGCTAGTTACACCTTC. This codes for CASHPGQGASYTF.

V usage is TRBV18 and J usage is TRBJ1-5; the D gene is possibly TRBD1 (6 bases). V was pared by 4 bases and J by 3 bases, with 10 bases between. CDR1 is KGHSH, CDR2 LQKENI, per germline. The length of the CDR3 is 14 residues. DNA of the CDR3: TGTGCCAGCTCACGCCGGGACACCAATCAGCCCCAGCATTTT. Protein product: CASSRRDTNQPQHF.

The rearrangement joins TRBV6-5 to TRBJ2-3; 10 bases fit TRBD2. J lost 1 base, V lost 5 bases, and 3 bases had no gene match. This CDR3 has 15 amino acids. CDR1 and CDR2 from the germline V gene are MNHEY and SVGAGI. CDR3 bases: TGTGCCAGCAGTCACGGACTAGCGGGCACAGATACGCAGTATTTT. Encoded protein: CASSHGLAGTDTQYF.

V is TRBV5-6 and J is TRBJ2-7, with 16 bases identical to TRBD2. The CDR3 consists of 18 residues. V lost 4 bases, J lost 3 bases, and 10 bases stayed unmatched. CDR1 and CDR2 from the germline V gene are SGHDT and YYEEEE. The CDR3 sequence is CASSLGLAGGLSLYEQYF. Written as DNA, the CDR3 is TGTGCCAGCAGCCTGGGACTAGCGGGGGGGCTATCTCTCTACGAGCAGTACTTC.

The chain is built from TRBV5-1 and TRBJ2-7, with 11 bases lining up with TRBD2. V lost 4 bases and J lost 5; bases outside the gene matches: 8. The length of the CDR3 is 15 residues. Germline V gives CDR1 SGHRS, CDR2 YFSETQ. The CDR3, as DNA: TGCGCCAGCAGCAAACTAGCGGGGGTTAGGCACGAGCAGTACTTC. This encodes CASSKLAGVRHEQYF.

The J gene is TRBJ2-1, the V gene TRBV27, with D tentatively TRBD2 (6 bases). This CDR3 has 14 amino acids. Germline values: CDR1 MNHEY, CDR2 SMNVEV (reference sequence). V lost 3 bases and J 4 bases, leaving 10 bases between the germline ends. CDR3 loop: CASSLGLGYNEQFF. The CDR3, as DNA: TGTGCCAGCAGTTTGGGACTGGGATACAATGAGCAGTTCTTC.

The J gene is TRBJ2-1, the V gene TRBV6-5, with D possibly being TRBD1 (6 bases). This CDR3 has 13 residues. V shed 5 bases and J shed 8 bases, with 13 bases lying between them. From germline, CDR1 is MNHEY and CDR2 SVGAGI. Here the CDR3 reads CASSNRVEDEQFF. The CDR3 nucleotides read TGTGCCAGCAGTAACAGGGTTGAGGATGAGCAGTTCTTC.

V is TRBV5-4 and J is TRBJ2-3; D tentatively reads TRBD1 or TRBD2 (5 bases each). V lost 4 bases, J lost 0 bases, and 6 bases lay in between. CDR3 length: 13 amino acids. Germline CDR1 is SGHNT and CDR2 is YYREEE (reference sequence). CDR3 sequence reads: CASSGDSTDTQYF. The DNA for the CDR3 is TGTGCCAGCAGCGGGGACAGCACAGATACGCAGTATTTT. Based on the CDR3 plus reference TRBV5-4 and TRBJ2-3, the full variable domain is ETGVTQSPTHLIKTRGQQVTLRCSSQSGHNTVSWYQQALGQGPQFIFQYYREEENGRGNFPPRFSGLQFPNYSSELNVNALELDDSALYLCASSGDSTDTQYFGPGTRLTVL.

The chain carries TRBV4-3 and TRBJ2-2; a weak D match, TRBD1 (5 bases). Germline CDR1 reads LGHNA; CDR2 reads YSLEER. The CDR3 consists of 13 residues. Trimming stripped 3 bases from V and 6 bases from J, with 8 bases between. CDR3 in amino acids: CASSQQGSGELFF. The CDR3 DNA reads TGCGCCAGCAGCCAGCAGGGTTCCGGGGAGCTGTTTTTT.

In this sample, this clone turned up a few times. This sequence joins TRBV18 and TRBJ2-2; tentatively, D is TRBD1 (6 bases). The CDR3 is 14 residues long. The germline V gene has CDR1 KGHSH and CDR2 LQKENI. V lost 4 bases to trimming and J lost 5 bases, with 11 bases between them. The CDR3 sequence is CASSLDSRTGELFF. CDR3 coding DNA: TGTGCCAGCTCACTGGACAGTCGTACCGGGGAGCTGTTTTTT.

V is TRBV27 and J is TRBJ2-1; 10 nucleotides line up with TRBD2. The ends lost 5 bases at V and 8 bases at J; junction bases unmatched: 6. The CDR3 covers 14 residues. CDR1 and CDR2 (germline): MNHEY, SMNVEV (reference sequence). The CDR3 DNA is TGTGCCAGCAGTCCCTGGACTAGCGGAGATGAGCAGTTCTTC. Translation: CASSPWTSGDEQFF.

This chain links TRBV6-4 with TRBJ2-1; D uncertain. Germline V gene lookup returns CDR1 MRHNA and CDR2 SNTAGT. The CDR3 is 16 amino acids. V lost 5 bases, J lost 4 bases, and 18 bases lay in between. The chain's CDR3 is CASSRSYAEGYNEQFF. Here the CDR3 DNA reads TGTGCCAGCAGTCGCAGCTACGCGGAAGGTTACAATGAGCAGTTCTTC.

This sequence joins TRBV29-1 and TRBJ2-5; 8 bases align to TRBD1. The J call may be wrong; the DNA end is better matched by TRBJ2-7. The germline CDR1 and CDR2 sequences are SQVTM and ANQGSEA. The CDR3 consists of 12 residues. The CDR3 region is CSAWTGTYEQYF. Here the CDR3 DNA reads TGCAGCGCTTGGACAGGGACCTACGAGCAGTACTTC.

The chain combines TRBV18 with TRBJ2-7, with TRBD1 as a possible D gene (6 bases). V was clipped by 2 bases and J by 2 bases, with 10 bases between them. The CDR3 extends over 14 amino acids. Germline CDR1 is KGHSH and CDR2 is LQKENI. CDR3 sequence: CASSPLGTTYEQYF. The CDR3 DNA follows: TGTGCCAGCTCACCATTAGGGACAACCTACGAGCAGTACTTC.

The rearrangement links TRBV27 to TRBJ2-2; D not resolved. With 3 bases removed from V and 5 bases from J, the gap between germline ends came to 13 bases. Germline loops: CDR1 MNHEY, CDR2 SMNVEV (reference sequence). The CDR3 runs to 15 residues. The CDR3 bases are TGTGCCAGCAGTTTCGGAGAGGCAGTTACCGGGGAGCTGTTTTTT. This codes for CASSFGEAVTGELFF.

Here the CDR3 DNA reads TGCAGCGTTGTCGGCGGGGCCAGGGACTCCCGCTCCTACAATGAGCAGTTCTTC. It translates to CSVVGGARDSRSYNEQFF. The chain uses TRBV29-1 and TRBJ2-1; tentatively, D is TRBD2 (6 bases). Per the germline V gene, CDR1 is SQVTM and CDR2 is ANQGSEA. The V gene lost 4 bases and the J gene lost 0 bases, with 22 bases spanning the gap. The CDR3 contains 18 residues.